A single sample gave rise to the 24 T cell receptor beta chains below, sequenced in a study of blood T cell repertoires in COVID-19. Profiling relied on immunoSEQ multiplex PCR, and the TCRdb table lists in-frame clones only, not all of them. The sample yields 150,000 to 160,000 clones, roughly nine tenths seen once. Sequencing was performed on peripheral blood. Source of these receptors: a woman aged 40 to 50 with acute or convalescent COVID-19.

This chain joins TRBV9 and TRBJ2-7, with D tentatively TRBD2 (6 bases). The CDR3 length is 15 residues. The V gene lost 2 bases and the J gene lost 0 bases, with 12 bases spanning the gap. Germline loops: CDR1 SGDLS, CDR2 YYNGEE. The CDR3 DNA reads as TGTGCCAGCAGCGTCTCATCCGGGAGCTCCTACGAGCAGTACTTC. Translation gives CASSVSSGSSYEQYF.

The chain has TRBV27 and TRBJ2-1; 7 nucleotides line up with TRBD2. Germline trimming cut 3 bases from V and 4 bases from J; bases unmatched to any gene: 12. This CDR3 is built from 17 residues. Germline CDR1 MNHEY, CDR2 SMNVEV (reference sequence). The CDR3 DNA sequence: TGTGCCAGCAGTTTCTCGCTAGCGGCGCTGGGGTACAATGAGCAGTTCTTC. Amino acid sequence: CASSFSLAALGYNEQFF.

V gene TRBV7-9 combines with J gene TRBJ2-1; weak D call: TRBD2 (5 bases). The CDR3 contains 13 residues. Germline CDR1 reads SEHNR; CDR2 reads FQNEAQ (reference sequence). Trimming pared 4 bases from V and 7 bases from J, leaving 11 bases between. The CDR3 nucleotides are TGTGCCAGCAGCTCCCTGACGGGGAATGAGCAGTTCTTC. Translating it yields CASSSLTGNEQFF.

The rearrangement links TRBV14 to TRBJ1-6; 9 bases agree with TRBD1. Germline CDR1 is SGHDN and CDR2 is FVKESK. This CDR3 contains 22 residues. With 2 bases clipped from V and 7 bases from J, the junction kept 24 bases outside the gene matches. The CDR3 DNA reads TGTGCCAGCAGCCAACGAAGGAAATTCTTGCCCGGACAGGGGATAGTGAATTCACCCCTCCACTTT. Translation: CASSQRRKFLPGQGIVNSPLHF.

DNA for the CDR3: TGTGCCAGCAGCCAAATCGGGGGGCCCAACACTGAAGCTTTCTTT. This codes for CASSQIGGPNTEAFF. The chain combines TRBV3-1 (or the pseudogene TRBV3-2) with TRBJ1-1; possible D gene TRBD1, 6 bases. Trimming cost V 2 bases and J 2 bases, with 12 bases left between them. This CDR3 comprises 15 residues. From germline, CDR1 is LGHDT and CDR2 YNNKEL (reference sequence).

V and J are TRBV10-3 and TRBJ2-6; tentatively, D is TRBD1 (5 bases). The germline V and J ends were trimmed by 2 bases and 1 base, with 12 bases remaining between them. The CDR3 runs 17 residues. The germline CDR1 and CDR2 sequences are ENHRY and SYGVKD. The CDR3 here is CAISEVQAVSGANVLTF. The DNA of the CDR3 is TGTGCCATCAGTGAGGTACAGGCCGTATCTGGGGCCAACGTCCTGACTTTC.

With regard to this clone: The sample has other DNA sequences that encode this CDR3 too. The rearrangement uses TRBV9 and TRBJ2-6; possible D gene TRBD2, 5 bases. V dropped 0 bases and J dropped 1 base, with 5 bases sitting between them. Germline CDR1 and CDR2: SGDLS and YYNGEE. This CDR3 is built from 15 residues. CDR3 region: CASSVGGSGANVLTF. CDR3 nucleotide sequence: TGTGCCAGCAGCGTAGGAGGGTCTGGGGCCAACGTCCTGACTTTC.

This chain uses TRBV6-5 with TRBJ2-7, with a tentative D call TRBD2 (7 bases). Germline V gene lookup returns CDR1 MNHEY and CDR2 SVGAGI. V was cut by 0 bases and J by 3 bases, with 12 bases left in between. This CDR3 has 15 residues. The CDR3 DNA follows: TGTGCCAGCAGTTACTCAAGCGGGGACAACTACGAGCAGTACTTC. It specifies CASSYSSGDNYEQYF.

This CDR3 reads CASSLVSWTSGYTPYNEQFF. The CDR3 DNA follows: TGTGCCAGCAGTTTAGTTAGTTGGACTAGCGGGTATACGCCCTACAATGAGCAGTTCTTC. The chain joins TRBV27 to TRBJ2-1, with 11 bases matching TRBD2. The germline CDR1 and CDR2 sequences are MNHEY and SMNVEV (reference sequence). The CDR3 length is 20 residues. V lost 2 bases and J lost 2; bases outside the gene matches: 14.

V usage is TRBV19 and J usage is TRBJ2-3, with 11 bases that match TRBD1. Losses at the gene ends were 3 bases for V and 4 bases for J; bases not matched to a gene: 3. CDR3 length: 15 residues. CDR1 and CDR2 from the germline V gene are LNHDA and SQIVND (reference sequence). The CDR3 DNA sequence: TGTGCCAGTAGTATGAGGACAGGGGGCGCAGATACGCAGTATTTT. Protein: CASSMRTGGADTQYF.

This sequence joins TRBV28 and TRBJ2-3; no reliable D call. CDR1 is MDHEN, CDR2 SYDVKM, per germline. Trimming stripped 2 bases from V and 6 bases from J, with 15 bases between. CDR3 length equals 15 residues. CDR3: CASSLPIILGDTQYF. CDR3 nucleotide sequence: TGTGCCAGCAGTTTACCTATTATTTTGGGCGATACGCAGTATTTT.

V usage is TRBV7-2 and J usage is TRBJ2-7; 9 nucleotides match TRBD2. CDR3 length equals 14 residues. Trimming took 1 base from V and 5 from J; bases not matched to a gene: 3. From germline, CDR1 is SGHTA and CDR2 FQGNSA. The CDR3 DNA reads TGTGCCAGCAGCTTAGGGCGGGAGGGCCACGAGCAGTACTTC. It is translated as CASSLGREGHEQYF.

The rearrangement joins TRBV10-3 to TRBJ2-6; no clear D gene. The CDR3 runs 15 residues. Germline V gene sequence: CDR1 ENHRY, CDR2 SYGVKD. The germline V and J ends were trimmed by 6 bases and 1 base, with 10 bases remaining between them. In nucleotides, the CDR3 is TGTGCCATCAGGCTTACTGATTCTGGGGCCAACGTCCTGACTTTC. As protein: CAIRLTDSGANVLTF.

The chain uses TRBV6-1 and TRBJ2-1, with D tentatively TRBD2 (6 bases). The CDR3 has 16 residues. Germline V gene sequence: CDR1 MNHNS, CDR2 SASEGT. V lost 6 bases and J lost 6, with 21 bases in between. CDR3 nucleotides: TGTGCCAGCAGCGAATGGGTAGCGGAAATAGCCAATGAGCAGTTCTTC. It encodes CASSEWVAEIANEQFF.

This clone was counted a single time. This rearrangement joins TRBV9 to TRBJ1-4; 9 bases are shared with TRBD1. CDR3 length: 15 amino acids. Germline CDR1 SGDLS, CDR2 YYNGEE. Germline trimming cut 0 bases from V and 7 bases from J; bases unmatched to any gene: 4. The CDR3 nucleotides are TGTGCCAGCAGCGTAGGACAGGGGGATACTGAAAAACTGTTTTTT. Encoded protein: CASSVGQGDTEKLFF.

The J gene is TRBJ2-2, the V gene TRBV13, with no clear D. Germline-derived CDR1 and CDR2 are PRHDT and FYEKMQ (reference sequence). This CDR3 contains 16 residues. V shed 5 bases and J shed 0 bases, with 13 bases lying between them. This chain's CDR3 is CASSTRPRANTGELFF. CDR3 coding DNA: TGTGCCAGCAGCACAAGGCCCCGGGCGAACACCGGGGAGCTGTTTTTT.

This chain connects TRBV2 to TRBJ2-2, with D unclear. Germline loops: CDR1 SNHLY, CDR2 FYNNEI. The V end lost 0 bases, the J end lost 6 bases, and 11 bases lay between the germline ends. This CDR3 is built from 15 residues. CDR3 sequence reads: CASSEAARGPGELFF. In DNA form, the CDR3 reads TGTGCCAGCAGTGAAGCTGCCCGAGGCCCCGGGGAGCTGTTTTTT.

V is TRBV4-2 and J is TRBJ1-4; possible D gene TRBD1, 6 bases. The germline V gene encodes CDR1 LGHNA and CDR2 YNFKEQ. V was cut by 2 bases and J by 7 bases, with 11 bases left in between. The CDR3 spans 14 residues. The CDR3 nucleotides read TGTGCCAGCAGCCAACCAGGGGATGGTGAAAAACTGTTTTTT. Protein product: CASSQPGDGEKLFF.

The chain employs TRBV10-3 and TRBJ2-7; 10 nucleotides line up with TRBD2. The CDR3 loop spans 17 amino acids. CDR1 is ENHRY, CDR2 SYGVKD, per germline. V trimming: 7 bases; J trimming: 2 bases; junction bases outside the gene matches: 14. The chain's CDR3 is CAIKEGSGGPGTYEQYF. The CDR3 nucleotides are TGTGCCATCAAGGAGGGTAGCGGGGGGCCTGGGACCTACGAGCAGTACTTC.

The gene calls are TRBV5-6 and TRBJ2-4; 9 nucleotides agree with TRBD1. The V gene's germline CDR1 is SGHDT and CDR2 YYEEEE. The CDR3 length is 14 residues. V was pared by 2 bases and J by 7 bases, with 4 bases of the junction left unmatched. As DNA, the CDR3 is TGTGCCAGCAGCTTACGTACAGGGGGCAACATTCAGTACTTC. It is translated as CASSLRTGGNIQYF.

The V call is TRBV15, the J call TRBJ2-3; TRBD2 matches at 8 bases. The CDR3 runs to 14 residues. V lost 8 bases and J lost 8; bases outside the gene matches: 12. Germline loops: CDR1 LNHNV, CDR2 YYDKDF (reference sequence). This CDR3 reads CATQTGLGPGTQYF. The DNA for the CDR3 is TGTGCCACCCAAACGGGACTAGGGCCGGGTACGCAGTATTTT.

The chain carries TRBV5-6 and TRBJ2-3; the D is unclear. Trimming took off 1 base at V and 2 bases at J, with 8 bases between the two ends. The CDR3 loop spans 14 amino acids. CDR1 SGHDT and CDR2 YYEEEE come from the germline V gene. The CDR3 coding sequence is TGTGCCAGCAGCTTGCTCGCGTACACAGATACGCAGTATTTT. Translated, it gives CASSLLAYTDTQYF.

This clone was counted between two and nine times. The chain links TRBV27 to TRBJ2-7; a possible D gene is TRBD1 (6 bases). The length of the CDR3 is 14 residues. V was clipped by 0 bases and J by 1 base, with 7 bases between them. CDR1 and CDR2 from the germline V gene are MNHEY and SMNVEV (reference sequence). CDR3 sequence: CASSLSTGSYEQYF. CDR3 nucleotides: TGTGCCAGCAGTTTATCGACAGGATCCTACGAGCAGTACTTC.

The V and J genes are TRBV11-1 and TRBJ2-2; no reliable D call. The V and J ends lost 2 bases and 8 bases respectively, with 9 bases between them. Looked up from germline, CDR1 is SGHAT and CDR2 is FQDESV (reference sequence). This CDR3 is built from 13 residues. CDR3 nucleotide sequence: TGTGCCAGCAGCTTACGAATTCAGGGGGAGCTGTTTTTT. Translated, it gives CASSLRIQGELFF.